The 4 T cell receptor beta chains presented below share a single source sample, sequenced in a study of T cells in Graves' hyperthyroidism and ophthalmopathy. Amplified TCR beta CDR3 regions came from RNA transcripts. When the TCR CDR3 underwent first-round RT-PCR, the HTBI primer set was used. TCRdb used MiXCR to reprocess the multiplex PCR reads, holding one entry per CDR3 protein. The table includes around 610,000 distinct CDR3 sequences, about 14% detected once. The specimen sequenced was blood. The receptor set was obtained from a woman between 35 and 50 years old with Graves' ophthalmopathy.

Remarks on this clonotype: A much larger clone is a single base away; this may be a read error. Likely a read error: the CDR3 ends without its conserved phenylalanine or tryptophan. CDR3 DNA: TGCGCCAGCAGCTTAGGGAGGTATGCGAACACTGAAGCTTTCGTT. Amino acid sequence: CASSLGRYANTEAFV. The chain joins TRBV5-1 to TRBJ1-1; D is uncertain. CDR3 length: 15 residues. Between the trimmed V and J ends, which lost 2 bases and 1 base, there was a span of 12 bases. Looked up from germline, CDR1 is SGHRS and CDR2 is YFSETQ.

This clonotype was seen repeatedly, ten times or more. This chain links TRBV29-1 with TRBJ2-5; no clear D. With 7 bases removed from V and 5 bases from J, the gap between germline ends came to 11 bases. The CDR3 extends over 11 amino acids. Germline V lookup: CDR1 SQVTM, CDR2 ANQGSEA. The CDR3 spells CSGLVVETQYF. CDR3 DNA sequence: TGCAGCGGGCTAGTGGTGGAGACCCAGTACTTC.

This clonotype has a count of ten or more. The chain joins TRBV20-1 to TRBJ1-5; possible D gene TRBD1, 6 bases. This CDR3 comprises 15 residues. V was pared by 6 bases and J by 3 bases, with 18 bases between. Germline V gene sequence: CDR1 DFQATT, CDR2 SNEGSKA (reference sequence). The CDR3 loop reads CSARRGGAYNQPQHF. The DNA of the CDR3 is TGCAGTGCCCGGAGGGGGGGGGCCTACAATCAGCCCCAGCATTTT.

The rearrangement joins TRBV11-1 to TRBJ2-7; 8 bases map to TRBD1. Germline V CDR1 and CDR2: SGHAT, FQDESV (reference sequence). This CDR3 is built from 18 residues. Trimming cost V 4 bases and J 0 bases; bases outside gene matches: 14. As DNA, the CDR3 is TGTGCCAGCAGCTCAGGACAGGGTAGCGGTTCTGGCTCCTACGAGCAGTACTTC. Translation gives CASSSGQGSGSGSYEQYF.